Listed here is a single T cell receptor beta chain. This entry comes from a study of T cells in Graves' hyperthyroidism and ophthalmopathy. Amplification yielded TCR beta CDR3 regions, with RNA transcripts as the source. The TCR CDR3 was amplified in a first-round RT-PCR using the HTBI primer set. In TCRdb, the multiplex PCR reads were re-called with MiXCR into one record per CDR3 protein. The data contain more than 650,000 distinct CDR3 sequences, 14% of them singletons. Germline CDR1 PRHDT, CDR2 FYEKMQ (reference sequence). V dropped 3 bases and J dropped 2 bases, with 5 bases sitting between them. CDR3 length: 12 amino acids.

The material sequenced was blood. The TCR sequence derives from a woman in her late teens or twenties with Graves' hyperthyroidism. This sequence joins TRBV13 and TRBJ2-7; no clear D gene. CDR3 in amino acids: CASSFKTYEQYF. DNA of the CDR3: TGTGCCAGCAGCTTCAAGACCTACGAGCAGTACTTC.